The 27 T cell receptor beta chains given below trace back to one sample, sequenced in a study of blood T cell repertoires in COVID-19. Clones were read by immunoSEQ multiplex PCR, and TCRdb kept only the in-frame ones, dropping some. The data contain over 150,000 clones, about four fifths of them seen just once; the ten biggest clones take up over 6%. Sequenced input: peripheral blood. The receptor source for this set is a woman in her seventies with COVID-19, enrolled during active disease.

The rearrangement uses TRBV27 and TRBJ1-5; D possibly corresponds to TRBD1 (5 bases). Germline V lookup: CDR1 MNHEY, CDR2 SMNVEV (reference sequence). The CDR3 runs to 15 residues. The ends were cut back, 5 bases at V and 6 bases at J, with 17 bases in the middle. The CDR3 sequence is CASSPSTGVRQPQHF. The CDR3 nucleotides read TGTGCCAGCAGTCCTAGTACGGGGGTTCGTCAGCCCCAGCATTTT.

This clone was counted once. This chain joins TRBV2 and TRBJ1-1; 8 bases map to TRBD1. Losses at the gene ends were 5 bases for V and 4 bases for J; bases not matched to a gene: 9. Germline V lookup: CDR1 SNHLY, CDR2 FYNNEI. The CDR3 has 15 residues. CDR3 DNA sequence: TGTGCCAGCAGTAAGGACAGGGCTGTGATCACTGAAGCTTTCTTT. This translates into CASSKDRAVITEAFF. The full variable domain, rest sourced from reference TRBV2 and TRBJ1-1, is EPEVTQTPSHQVTQMGQEVILRCVPISNHLYFYWYRQILGQKVEFLVSFYNNEISEKSEIFDDQFSVERPDGSNFTLKIRSTKLEDSAMYFCASSKDRAVITEAFFGQGTRLTVV.

This sequence joins TRBV3-1 (or the pseudogene TRBV3-2) and TRBJ2-1, with TRBD2 identical over 15 bases. This CDR3 comprises 16 residues. J was trimmed by 9 bases and V by 6 bases; bases with no gene match: 9. CDR1 LGHDT and CDR2 YNNKEL come from the germline V gene (reference sequence). The CDR3 is CASSLYGLAGGGEQFF. In nucleotides, the CDR3 is TGTGCCAGCAGTCTATATGGACTAGCGGGGGGGGGTGAGCAGTTCTTC.

J is TRBJ2-1 and V is TRBV5-1; unclear D gene. Between the trimmed V and J ends, which lost 6 bases and 5 bases, there was a span of 6 bases. The CDR3 is made up of 11 amino acids. The germline V gene encodes CDR1 SGHRS and CDR2 YFSETQ. The chain's CDR3 is CASMRNNEQFF. In DNA form, the CDR3 reads TGCGCCAGCATGAGGAACAATGAGCAGTTCTTC.

The chain combines TRBV6-1 with TRBJ1-2; D ambiguous. The germline V and J ends were trimmed by 0 bases and 5 bases, with 10 bases remaining between them. CDR3 size: 14 residues. Germline-derived CDR1 and CDR2 are MNHNS and SASEGT. CDR3: CASSEAGEEYGYTF. CDR3 bases: TGTGCCAGCAGTGAAGCTGGGGAGGAATATGGCTACACCTTC.

The V and J genes are TRBV18 and TRBJ1-6; a weak D match, TRBD1 (5 bases). CDR3 length: 12 amino acids. From germline, CDR1 is KGHSH and CDR2 LQKENI. V lost 0 bases and J lost 12, with 6 bases in between. CDR3 loop: CASSPPQGPLHF. CDR3 sequence (DNA): TGTGCCAGCTCACCACCGCAGGGACCCCTCCACTTT.

The rearrangement links TRBV5-4 to TRBJ2-2, with 7 bases fitting TRBD2. The germline CDR1 and CDR2 sequences are SGHNT and YYREEE (reference sequence). CDR3 length: 16 residues. V lost 4 bases and J lost 5; bases outside the gene matches: 11. In DNA form, the CDR3 reads TGTGCCAGCAGCGTCGGTGGCGGGAGAGGTACCGGGGAGCTGTTTTTT. Protein sequence: CASSVGGGRGTGELFF.

This clone was counted a few times. CDR3 in amino acids: CASSEASGGGNQPQHF. CDR3 DNA: TGTGCCAGCAGTGAAGCCTCAGGGGGCGGTAATCAGCCCCAGCATTTT. The V and J genes are TRBV6-1 and TRBJ1-5; 8 bases agree with TRBD1. CDR1 is MNHNS, CDR2 SASEGT, per germline. The V and J ends lost 0 bases and 4 bases, in that order; junction bases with no gene match: 5. The CDR3 consists of 16 residues.

The chain recombines TRBV5-4 with TRBJ2-6, with D possibly matching TRBD2 (5 bases). Trimming pared 7 bases from V and 2 bases from J, leaving 13 bases between. Germline values: CDR1 SGHNT, CDR2 YYREEE (reference sequence). The CDR3 spans 15 residues. This chain's CDR3 is CASSSIGAGANVLTF. CDR3 bases: TGTGCCAGCTCCTCAATCGGGGCTGGGGCCAACGTCCTGACTTTC. Full variable domain (missing parts from reference TRBV5-4 and TRBJ2-6): ETGVTQSPTHLIKTRGQQVTLRCSSQSGHNTVSWYQQALGQGPQFIFQYYREEENGRGNFPPRFSGLQFPNYSSELNVNALELDDSALYLCASSSIGAGANVLTFGAGSRLTVL.

V gene TRBV11-2 combines with J gene TRBJ2-7; a weak D match, TRBD2 (6 bases). Looked up from germline, CDR1 is SGHAT and CDR2 is FQNNGV. V was trimmed by 4 bases and J by 1 base, leaving 17 bases between them. The CDR3 loop spans 16 amino acids. The CDR3 nucleotides are TGTGCCAGCAGCTATACGGGAGCGGTAATGTCCTACGAGCAGTACTTC. The encoded protein is CASSYTGAVMSYEQYF.

The chain uses TRBV4-3 and TRBJ2-1; 9 bases are a match to TRBD1. The ends lost 4 bases at V and 4 bases at J; junction bases unmatched: 8. The CDR3 runs to 16 residues. The germline CDR1 and CDR2 sequences are LGHNA and YSLEER. The CDR3 coding sequence is TGCGCCAGCAGCCCGAACTACAGGGGGCGTTACAATGAGCAGTTCTTC. Translated, it gives CASSPNYRGRYNEQFF.

The chain is built from TRBV5-1 and TRBJ2-5; the D gene is possibly TRBD1 (5 bases). Trimming left V 0 bases short and J 4 bases short, with 10 bases between. In germline, CDR1 is SGHRS, CDR2 YFSETQ. The length of the CDR3 is 14 residues. CDR3 sequence reads: CASSLVGARETQYF. Written as DNA, the CDR3 is TGCGCCAGCAGCTTGGTAGGGGCCCGAGAGACCCAGTACTTC.

The V and J genes are TRBV5-6 and TRBJ1-6; unclear D gene. This CDR3 comprises 13 residues. Germline V lookup: CDR1 SGHDT, CDR2 YYEEEE. V dropped 6 bases and J dropped 9 bases, with 13 bases sitting between them. CDR3 amino acids: CASTRFEGSPLHF. The CDR3 region has the DNA TGTGCCAGCACCAGATTCGAGGGTTCACCCCTCCACTTT. Looking up the rest from reference TRBV5-6 and TRBJ1-6 gives the full variable domain: DAGVTQSPTHLIKTRGQQVTLRCSPKSGHDTVSWYQQALGQGPQFIFQYYEEEERQRGNFPDRFSGHQFPNYSSELNVNALLLGDSALYLCASTRFEGSPLHFGNGTRLTVT.

V usage is TRBV28 and J usage is TRBJ2-7; 12 bases match TRBD2. The CDR3 is made up of 16 amino acids. The J segment lost 3 bases and the V segment lost 6 bases, leaving 9 bases of the junction unmatched. Looked up from germline, CDR1 is MDHEN and CDR2 is SYDVKM. CDR3 residues: CASSPTSGSYNYEQYF. The CDR3 DNA reads TGTGCCAGCAGCCCGACTAGCGGGAGTTATAACTACGAGCAGTACTTC.

The chain couples TRBV7-9 to TRBJ1-2, with D perhaps TRBD1 (5 bases). Germline assignment: CDR1 SEHNR and CDR2 FQNEAQ (reference sequence). Trimming shortened V by 3 bases and J by 3 bases, and 11 bases separated the two germline ends. This CDR3 has 14 amino acids. CDR3 sequence: CASSFGGIYYGYTF. CDR3 DNA sequence: TGTGCCAGCAGCTTCGGGGGAATCTACTATGGCTACACCTTC.

V usage is TRBV28 and J usage is TRBJ2-1, with D possibly being TRBD2 (5 bases). V shed 5 bases and J shed 7 bases, with 12 bases lying between them. CDR3 length: 13 residues. Per the germline V gene, CDR1 is MDHEN and CDR2 is SYDVKM. DNA of the CDR3: TGTGCCAGCAGTCCGTACGGGATAAATGAGCAGTTCTTC. Its protein product is CASSPYGINEQFF.

This clone was seen just once. V is TRBV18 and J is TRBJ2-7, with 7 bases identical to TRBD2. The CDR3 length is 14 residues. V trimming: 3 bases; J trimming: 7 bases; junction bases outside the gene matches: 9. In germline, CDR1 is KGHSH, CDR2 LQKENI. In nucleotides, the CDR3 is TGTGCCAGCTCACCCGTAGCGGGCCTGGGGGAGCAGTACTTC. Translated: CASSPVAGLGEQYF.

The V and J genes are TRBV9 and TRBJ2-1; 8 positions agree with TRBD1. The CDR3 runs to 17 residues. V lost 3 bases to trimming and J lost 2 bases; unmatched junction nucleotides: 10. The germline V gene encodes CDR1 SGDLS and CDR2 YYNGEE. The CDR3 DNA reads TGTGCCAGCAGCGGACGACCGACAGGGGTAACCTACAATGAGCAGTTCTTC. It translates to CASSGRPTGVTYNEQFF.

V gene TRBV18 combines with J gene TRBJ1-4, with unresolved D. The germline V gene encodes CDR1 KGHSH and CDR2 LQKENI. The CDR3 consists of 13 residues. Trimming pared 2 bases from V and 8 bases from J, leaving 9 bases between. The CDR3 loop is CASSPGQIEKLFF. In DNA, the CDR3 is TGTGCCAGCTCACCAGGGCAGATCGAAAAACTGTTTTTT.

V is TRBV3-1 (or the pseudogene TRBV3-2) and J is TRBJ1-1, with 9 bases matching TRBD1. J gave up 6 bases and V 4 bases, and 6 bases lay outside the gene matches. This CDR3 comprises 14 residues. The germline V gene has CDR1 LGHDT and CDR2 YNNKEL (reference sequence). CDR3 amino acids: CASSLQGAQAEAFF. The CDR3 DNA reads as TGTGCCAGCAGCCTACAGGGGGCGCAGGCTGAAGCTTTCTTT.

This sequence joins TRBV28 and TRBJ1-6; D is uncertain. This CDR3 is built from 12 residues. V was cut by 9 bases and J by 10 bases, with 13 bases left in between. Germline V lookup: CDR1 MDHEN, CDR2 SYDVKM. The CDR3 sequence: CASRQSRSPLHF. The CDR3 DNA follows: TGTGCCAGTAGACAAAGTCGGTCACCCCTCCACTTT.

The chain joins TRBV6-5 to TRBJ1-4, with 7 positions matching TRBD1. J was trimmed by 4 bases and V by 6 bases; bases with no gene match: 5. CDR3 length: 14 residues. Germline values: CDR1 MNHEY, CDR2 SVGAGI. CDR3 in amino acids: CASRPGGSNEKLFF. The CDR3 region has the DNA TGTGCCAGCAGACCAGGGGGAAGTAATGAAAAACTGTTTTTT.

This chain connects TRBV5-4 to TRBJ2-5; unclear D gene. Germline V gene data show CDR1 as SGHNT and CDR2 as YYREEE (reference sequence). The CDR3 is 18 amino acids. V dropped 4 bases and J dropped 4 bases, with 26 bases sitting between them. The CDR3 here is CASSPPPRPTEGGETQYF. CDR3 nucleotides: TGTGCCAGCAGCCCACCTCCACGGCCCACAGAAGGTGGAGAGACCCAGTACTTC.

The J gene is TRBJ2-7, the V gene TRBV14, with 9 bases matching TRBD1. The CDR3 has 15 residues. Trimming cost V 6 bases and J 4 bases; bases outside gene matches: 10. Germline V gene lookup returns CDR1 SGHDN and CDR2 FVKESK. CDR3 sequence: CASRQSGTGIYEQYF. The CDR3 nucleotides read TGTGCCAGCAGACAAAGTGGGACAGGGATTTACGAGCAGTACTTC.

The chain employs TRBV5-4 and TRBJ2-7; D possibly corresponds to TRBD1 (5 bases). This CDR3 is 16 amino acids long. Germline V gene data show CDR1 as SGHNT and CDR2 as YYREEE (reference sequence). Trimming cost V 0 bases and J 5 bases, with 18 bases left between them. CDR3 region: CASSLATRSQDDEQYF. CDR3 nucleotides: TGTGCCAGCAGCTTGGCCACGAGGTCACAGGACGACGAGCAGTACTTC.

The rearrangement uses TRBV28 and TRBJ2-1; 12 nucleotides agree with TRBD2. Trimming took 5 bases from V and 5 from J; bases not matched to a gene: 4. This CDR3 contains 15 residues. CDR1 MDHEN and CDR2 SYDVKM come from the germline V gene. CDR3 in DNA: TGTGCCAGCAGTCTAGCGGGAGGGCCAAACAATGAGCAGTTCTTC. Amino acid sequence: CASSLAGGPNNEQFF.

Regarding this clone: Other DNA sequences of this sample code for an identical CDR3. This chain connects TRBV7-3 to TRBJ2-1; 11 nucleotides line up with TRBD1. Germline trimming cut 3 bases from V and 3 bases from J; bases unmatched to any gene: 1. The CDR3 loop spans 15 amino acids. CDR1 SGHTA and CDR2 FQGTGA come from the germline V gene. CDR3: CASSLGQGVYNEQFF. DNA for the CDR3: TGTGCCAGCAGCTTGGGACAGGGGGTCTACAATGAGCAGTTCTTC.